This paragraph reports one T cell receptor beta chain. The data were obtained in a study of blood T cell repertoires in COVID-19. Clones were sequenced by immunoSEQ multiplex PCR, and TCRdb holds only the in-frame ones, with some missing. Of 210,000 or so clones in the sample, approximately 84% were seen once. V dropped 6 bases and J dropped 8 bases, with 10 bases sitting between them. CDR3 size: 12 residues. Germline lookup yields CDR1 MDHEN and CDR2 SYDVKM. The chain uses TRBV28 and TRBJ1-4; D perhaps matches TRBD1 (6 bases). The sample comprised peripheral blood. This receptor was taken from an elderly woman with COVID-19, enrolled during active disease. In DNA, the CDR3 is TGTGCCAGCAGCGGCGGGGGCGAAAAACTGTTTTTT. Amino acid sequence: CASSGGGEKLFF.